This T cell receptor (beta chain) came from a study of T-cell memory formation after mild COVID-19. Study-level information: TCR clusters largely stayed donor specific. Points from the study as a whole: Some responding clones appeared in pre-infection memory, suggesting cross-reactive memory joined. There was a balanced CD4/CD8 profile in clones contracting day 15 to 85, and later expanders leaned CD4+.

TCRdb recomputed calls from the 5' RACE reads with MiXCR, one row per CDR3 protein. The repertoire holds under 90,000 distinct CDR3 sequences, roughly 13% seen once, with roughly 30% in the top ten. This clonotype was detected only a few times. Its antigen is still unknown. V was clipped by 0 bases and J by 2 bases, with 8 bases between them. The germline CDR1 and CDR2 sequences are GTSNPN and SVGIG (reference sequence). The CDR3 extends over 13 amino acids. Sequencing was done on a sample of PBMCs or a T cell subset sorted from them (not recorded which). The rearrangement uses TRBV30 and TRBJ2-7; D gene unclear. The clonotype originates from an adult woman who had mild COVID-19 (a few samples of this study predate the infection). Cell type and time point are not known. The CDR3 DNA is TGTGCCTGGAGTGTAAGCCTACCCTACGAGCAGTACTTC. This codes for CAWSVSLPYEQYF.